This TCR beta chain was captured by sequencing in a study of blood T cell repertoires in COVID-19. Overall study context: T cells, B-cell-depleted T cells, or PBMCs provided the cDNA or gDNA that served as material.

Two negative PCRs, clearance, or symptom resolution characterized the recovered Cohort 3 donors. In this sample, this clone turned up once. In the authors' methods: The assay estimated nucleated cells by amplifying reference gene primers. Using immunoSEQ multiplex PCR, the repertoire was profiled, and TCRdb retains in-frame clones only, with some absent. From that table come the V and J calls and clone size; the DNA was used to work out D and trimming. Of approximately 170,000 clones in the sample, roughly 84% were seen once. The sequenced sample consisted of PBMCs or T cells enriched from blood (not recorded which). The sequence was obtained from a young woman who had recovered from COVID-19.

CDR3 residues: CASSYATPGEQFF. CDR3 nucleotides: TGTGCCAGCAGTTACGCGACTCCGGGTGAGCAGTTCTTC. The chain employs TRBV6-5 and TRBJ2-1; D unclear. The CDR3 is 13 residues long. Trimming took 2 bases from V and 9 from J, leaving 11 bases between them. The germline V gene encodes CDR1 MNHEY and CDR2 SVGAGI.